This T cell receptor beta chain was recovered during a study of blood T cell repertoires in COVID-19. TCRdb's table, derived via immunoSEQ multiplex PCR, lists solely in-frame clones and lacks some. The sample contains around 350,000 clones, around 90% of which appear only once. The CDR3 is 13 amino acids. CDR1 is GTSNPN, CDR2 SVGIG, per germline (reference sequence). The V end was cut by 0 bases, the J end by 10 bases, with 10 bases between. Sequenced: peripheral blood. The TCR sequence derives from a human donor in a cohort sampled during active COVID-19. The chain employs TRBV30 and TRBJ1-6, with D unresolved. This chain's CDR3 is CAWSVEGDSPLHF. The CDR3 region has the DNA TGTGCCTGGAGTGTAGAGGGTGACTCACCCCTCCACTTT.